This TCR beta chain was recorded in a study of blood T cell repertoires in COVID-19. Study-level information: Material from acute and convalescent COVID-19 was sourced from the United States, Italy and Spain. Sources were T cells, B-cell-depleted T cells, or PBMCs; the material itself was cDNA or gDNA.

CDR1 SEHNR and CDR2 FQNEAQ come from the germline V gene (reference sequence). This CDR3 is 13 amino acids long. Trimming left V 8 bases short and J 2 bases short, with 9 bases between. Original data processing: By means of reference gene primer amplification, nucleated cell counts were estimated. Profiled with immunoSEQ multiplex PCR; TCRdb holds only in-frame clones, not every one. The V and J calls and the clone size are those of that table, but D and trimming were determined from the DNA. The sample shows some 130,000 clones, more than 85% of them seen only once. The gene calls are TRBV7-9 and TRBJ2-2; D might be TRBD2 (5 bases). The receptor was isolated from a man aged 60-69 years with active or convalescent COVID-19. Material for sequencing was peripheral blood. The DNA of the CDR3 is TGTGCCAGCCAGAGCGGAAACACCGGGGAGCTGTTTTTT. Translated, it gives CASQSGNTGELFF.